A selection of T cell receptor beta chains follows, all from one sample in a study of vaccination and CD4 T cells after COVID-19. From the PCR reads, TCRdb called clonotypes with MiXCR, one entry per CDR3 protein. There are 15,000 to 25,000 distinct CDR3 sequences in the sample; around 58% occur only once, and 7.8% lies in the top ten. The antigens these receptors bind are not known. Sequencing was done on a sample of CD4+ T cells from blood, cultured in vitro. The receptors derive from a human donor who had recovered from COVID-19. CDR3s include the opening cysteine and the closing phenylalanine or tryptophan. Each record gives: V gene, J gene, clone size, D gene, CDR3 DNA, CDR3 protein. A D gene is named only where the DNA matches it firmly. Size is omitted from some rows. Given values are once, few, many or a class for expanded clones.

V gene: TRBV7-2
J gene: TRBJ1-2
clone size: .
D gene: .
CDR3 DNA: TGTGCCAGCAGCTCAGGACGGAACTATGGCTACACCTTC
CDR3 protein: CASSSGRNYGYTF

V gene: TRBV27
J gene: TRBJ1-1
clone size: few
D gene: .
CDR3 DNA: TGTGCCAGCAGTTCTGTACCCGGGCAGGTGAACACTGAAGCTTTCTTT
CDR3 protein: CASSSVPGQVNTEAFF

V gene: TRBV25-1
J gene: TRBJ1-1
clone size: .
D gene: .
CDR3 DNA: TGTGCCAGCAGTGTAGGTAATTCGGCGGCTTTCTTT
CDR3 protein: CASSVGNSAAFF

V gene: TRBV20-1
J gene: TRBJ1-1
clone size: .
D gene: TRBD1
CDR3 DNA: TGCAGTGCTCGCCGGGACAGGACTATTGAAGCTTTCTTT
CDR3 protein: CSARRDRTIEAFF

V gene: TRBV20-1
J gene: TRBJ2-7
clone size: .
D gene: TRBD1
CDR3 DNA: TGCAGTGCTAGAGATCATCATAGGGGGCTTTACGAGCAGTACTTC
CDR3 protein: CSARDHHRGLYEQYF

V gene: TRBV15
J gene: TRBJ2-3
clone size: .
D gene: TRBD2
CDR3 DNA: TGTGCCACCAGCAGGTCTCCGGGGCTACTAGCGGGGACAGATACGCAGTATTTT
CDR3 protein: CATSRSPGLLAGTDTQYF

V gene: TRBV12-3/TRBV12-4
J gene: TRBJ1-1
clone size: few
D gene: TRBD1
CDR3 DNA: TGTGCCAGCAGTTTGACAGGGGCTATTACTGAAGCTTTCTTT
CDR3 protein: CASSLTGAITEAFF

V gene: TRBV19
J gene: TRBJ1-1
clone size: .
D gene: .
CDR3 DNA: TGTGCCAGTATCCCGGGGGGAGGGAACACTGAAGCTTTCTTT
CDR3 protein: CASIPGGGNTEAFF

V gene: TRBV7-3
J gene: TRBJ2-3
clone size: .
D gene: .
CDR3 DNA: TGTGCCAGCAGCTTACGGGGGAGTGATACGCAGTATTTT
CDR3 protein: CASSLRGSDTQYF

V gene: TRBV7-8
J gene: TRBJ1-2
clone size: .
D gene: .
CDR3 DNA: TGTGCCAGCAGCGCAAACCCGGGACGGAGAAACTATGGCTACACCTTC
CDR3 protein: CASSANPGRRNYGYTF

V gene: TRBV20-1
J gene: TRBJ1-5
clone size: few
D gene: TRBD1
CDR3 DNA: TGCAGTGCTAAATCCATACAGGGGTATCAGCCCCAGCATTTT
CDR3 protein: CSAKSIQGYQPQHF

V gene: TRBV10-3
J gene: TRBJ1-2
clone size: .
D gene: .
CDR3 DNA: TGTGCCAGCCGGGGAGGGGATGGCTACACCTTC
CDR3 protein: CASRGGDGYTF